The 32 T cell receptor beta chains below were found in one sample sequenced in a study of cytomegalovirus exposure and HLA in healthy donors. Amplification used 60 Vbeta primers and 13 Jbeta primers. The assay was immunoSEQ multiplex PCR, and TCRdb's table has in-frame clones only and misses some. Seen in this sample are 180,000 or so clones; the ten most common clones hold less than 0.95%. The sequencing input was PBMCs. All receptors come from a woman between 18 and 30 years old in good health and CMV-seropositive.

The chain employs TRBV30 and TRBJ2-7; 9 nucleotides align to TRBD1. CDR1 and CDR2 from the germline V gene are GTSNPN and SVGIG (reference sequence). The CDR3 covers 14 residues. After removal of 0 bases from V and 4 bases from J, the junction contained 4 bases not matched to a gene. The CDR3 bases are TGTGCCTGGAGTGTCCCGACAGGGGGATACGAGCAGTACTTC. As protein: CAWSVPTGGYEQYF.

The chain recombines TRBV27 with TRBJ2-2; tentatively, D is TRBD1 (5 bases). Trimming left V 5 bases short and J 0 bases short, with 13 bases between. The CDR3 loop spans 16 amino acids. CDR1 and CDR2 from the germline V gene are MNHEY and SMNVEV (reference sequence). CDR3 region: CASSPWGAANTGELFF. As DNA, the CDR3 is TGTGCCAGCAGTCCCTGGGGCGCGGCGAACACCGGGGAGCTGTTTTTT.

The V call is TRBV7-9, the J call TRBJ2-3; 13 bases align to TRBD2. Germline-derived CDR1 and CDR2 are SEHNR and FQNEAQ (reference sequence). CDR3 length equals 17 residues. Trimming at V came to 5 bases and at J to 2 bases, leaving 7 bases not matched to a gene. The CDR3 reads CASSPLAGGTPTDTQYF. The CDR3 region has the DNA TGTGCCAGCAGCCCACTAGCGGGGGGGACTCCCACAGATACGCAGTATTTT.

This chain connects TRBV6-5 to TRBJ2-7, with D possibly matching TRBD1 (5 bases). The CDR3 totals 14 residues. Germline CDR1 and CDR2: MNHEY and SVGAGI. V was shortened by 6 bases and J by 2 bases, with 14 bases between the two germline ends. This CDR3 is CASSYLQGTYEQYF. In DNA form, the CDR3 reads TGTGCCAGCAGCTACCTTCAGGGCACCTACGAGCAGTACTTC.

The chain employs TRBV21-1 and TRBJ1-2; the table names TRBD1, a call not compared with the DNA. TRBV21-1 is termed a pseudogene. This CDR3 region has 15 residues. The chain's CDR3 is CASSPRAGRLHGYTF. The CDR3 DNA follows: TGTGCCAGCAGCCCAAGGGCAGGGCGGCTACATGGCTACACCTTC.

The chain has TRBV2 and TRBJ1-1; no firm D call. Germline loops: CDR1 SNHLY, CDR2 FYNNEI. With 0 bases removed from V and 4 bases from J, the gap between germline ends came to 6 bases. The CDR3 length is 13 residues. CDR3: CASSEARGTEAFF. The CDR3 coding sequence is TGTGCCAGCAGTGAAGCGCGAGGCACTGAAGCTTTCTTT.

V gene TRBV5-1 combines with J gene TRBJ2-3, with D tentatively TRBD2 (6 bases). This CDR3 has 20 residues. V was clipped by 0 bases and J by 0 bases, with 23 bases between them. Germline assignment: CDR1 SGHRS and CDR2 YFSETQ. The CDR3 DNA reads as TGCGCCAGCAGCTTGGTCACCGGGGGATCGTACACTTCTAGCACAGATACGCAGTATTTT. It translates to CASSLVTGGSYTSSTDTQYF.

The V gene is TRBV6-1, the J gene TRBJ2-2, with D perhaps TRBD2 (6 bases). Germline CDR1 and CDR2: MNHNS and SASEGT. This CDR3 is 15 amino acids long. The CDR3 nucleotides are TGTGCGGGGGGATGGGGTCCTTTAAACACCGGGGAGCTGTTTTTT. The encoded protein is CAGGWGPLNTGELFF.

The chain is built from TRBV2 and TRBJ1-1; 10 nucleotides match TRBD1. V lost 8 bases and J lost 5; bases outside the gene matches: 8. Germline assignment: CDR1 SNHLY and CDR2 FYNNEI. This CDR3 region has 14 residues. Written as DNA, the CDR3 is TGTGCCAGCGGATGGACAGGGGGGGGGACTGAAGCTTTCTTT. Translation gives CASGWTGGGTEAFF.

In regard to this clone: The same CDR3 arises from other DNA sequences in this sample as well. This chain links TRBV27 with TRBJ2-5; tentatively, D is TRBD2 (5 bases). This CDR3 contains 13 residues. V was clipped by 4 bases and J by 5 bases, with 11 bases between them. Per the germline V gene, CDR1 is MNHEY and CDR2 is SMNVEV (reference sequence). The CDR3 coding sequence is TGTGCCAGCAGTTCACTATCGGGGGAGACCCAGTACTTC. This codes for CASSSLSGETQYF.

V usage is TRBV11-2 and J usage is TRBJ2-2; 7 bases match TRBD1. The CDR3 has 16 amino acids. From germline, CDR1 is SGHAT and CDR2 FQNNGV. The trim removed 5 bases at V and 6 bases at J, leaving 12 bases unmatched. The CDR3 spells CASSTFGAGGAGELFF. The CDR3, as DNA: TGTGCCAGCAGCACCTTCGGGGCAGGGGGAGCCGGGGAGCTGTTTTTT.

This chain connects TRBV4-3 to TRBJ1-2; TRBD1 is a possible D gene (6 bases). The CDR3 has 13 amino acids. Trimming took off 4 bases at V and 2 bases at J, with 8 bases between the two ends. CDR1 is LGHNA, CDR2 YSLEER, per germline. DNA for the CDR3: TGCGCCAGCAGCCGCACAGGGAACTATGGCTACACCTTC. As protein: CASSRTGNYGYTF.

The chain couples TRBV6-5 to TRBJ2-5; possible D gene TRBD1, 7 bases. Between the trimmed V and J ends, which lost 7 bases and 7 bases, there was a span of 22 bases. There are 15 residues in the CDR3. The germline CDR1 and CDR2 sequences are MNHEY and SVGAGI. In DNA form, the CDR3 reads TGTGCCAGCACCCGCGGGACAGCCGGGTCCTTGACCCAGTACTTC. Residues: CASTRGTAGSLTQYF.

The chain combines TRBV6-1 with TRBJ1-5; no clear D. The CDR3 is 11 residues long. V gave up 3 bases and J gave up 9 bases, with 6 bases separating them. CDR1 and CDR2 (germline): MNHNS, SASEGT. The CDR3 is CASSDLLPQHF. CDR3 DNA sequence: TGTGCCAGCAGTGACCTTCTGCCCCAGCATTTT.

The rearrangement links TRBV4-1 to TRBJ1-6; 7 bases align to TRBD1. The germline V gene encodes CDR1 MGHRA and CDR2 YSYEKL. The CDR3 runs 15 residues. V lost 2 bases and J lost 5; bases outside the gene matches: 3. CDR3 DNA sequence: TGCGCCAGCAGCCAACCGGGACAGAATAATTCACCCCTCCACTTT. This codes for CASSQPGQNNSPLHF.

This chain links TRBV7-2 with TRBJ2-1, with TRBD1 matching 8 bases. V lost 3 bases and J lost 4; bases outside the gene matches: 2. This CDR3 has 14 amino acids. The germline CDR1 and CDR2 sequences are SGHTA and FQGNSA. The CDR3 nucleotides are TGTGCCAGCAGCTTGGGGACAGGTTACAATGAGCAGTTCTTC. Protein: CASSLGTGYNEQFF.

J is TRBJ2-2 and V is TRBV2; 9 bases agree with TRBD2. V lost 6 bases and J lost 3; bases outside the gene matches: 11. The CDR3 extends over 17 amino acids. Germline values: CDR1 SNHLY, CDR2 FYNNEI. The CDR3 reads CASSASLAGEDTGELFF. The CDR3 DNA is TGTGCCAGCAGCGCCAGTTTAGCGGGAGAAGACACCGGGGAGCTGTTTTTT.

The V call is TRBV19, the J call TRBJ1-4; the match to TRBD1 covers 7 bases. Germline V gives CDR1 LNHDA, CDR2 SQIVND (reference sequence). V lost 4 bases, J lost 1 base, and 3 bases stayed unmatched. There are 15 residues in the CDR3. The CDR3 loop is CASSTTGVTNEKLFF. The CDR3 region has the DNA TGTGCCAGTAGTACCACAGGGGTAACTAATGAAAAACTGTTTTTT.

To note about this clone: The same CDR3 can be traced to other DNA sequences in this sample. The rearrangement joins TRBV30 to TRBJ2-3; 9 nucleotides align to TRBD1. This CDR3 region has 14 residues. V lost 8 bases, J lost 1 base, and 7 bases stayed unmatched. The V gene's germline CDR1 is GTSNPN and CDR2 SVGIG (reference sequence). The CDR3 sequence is CARGQGLGTDTQYF. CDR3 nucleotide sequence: TGTGCCCGCGGACAGGGGTTAGGCACAGATACGCAGTATTTT.

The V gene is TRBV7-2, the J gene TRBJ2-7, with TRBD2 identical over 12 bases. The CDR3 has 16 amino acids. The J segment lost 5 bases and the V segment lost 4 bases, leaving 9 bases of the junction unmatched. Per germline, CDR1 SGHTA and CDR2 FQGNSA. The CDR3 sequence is CASSSHSTSGSHEQYF. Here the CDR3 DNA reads TGTGCCAGCAGCTCGCACTCGACTAGCGGGAGCCACGAGCAGTACTTC.

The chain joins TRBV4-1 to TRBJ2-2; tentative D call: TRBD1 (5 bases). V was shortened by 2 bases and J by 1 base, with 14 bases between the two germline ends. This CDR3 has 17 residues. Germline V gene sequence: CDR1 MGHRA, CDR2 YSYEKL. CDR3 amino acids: CASSQQRGILNTGELFF. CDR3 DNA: TGCGCCAGCAGCCAACAAAGGGGCATACTGAACACCGGGGAGCTGTTTTTT.

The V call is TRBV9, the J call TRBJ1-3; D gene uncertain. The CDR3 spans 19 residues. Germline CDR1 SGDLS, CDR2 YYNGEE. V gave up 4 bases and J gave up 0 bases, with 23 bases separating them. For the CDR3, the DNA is TGTGCCAGCAGCCCTCTAGGGTTACCTCGTCGGGACTCTGGAAACACCATATATTTT. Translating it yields CASSPLGLPRRDSGNTIYF.

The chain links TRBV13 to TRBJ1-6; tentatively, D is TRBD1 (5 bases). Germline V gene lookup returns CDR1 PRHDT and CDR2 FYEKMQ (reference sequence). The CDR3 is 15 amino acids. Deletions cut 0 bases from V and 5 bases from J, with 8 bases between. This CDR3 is CASSLGGADNSPLHF. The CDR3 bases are TGTGCCAGCAGCTTAGGAGGGGCTGATAATTCACCCCTCCACTTT.

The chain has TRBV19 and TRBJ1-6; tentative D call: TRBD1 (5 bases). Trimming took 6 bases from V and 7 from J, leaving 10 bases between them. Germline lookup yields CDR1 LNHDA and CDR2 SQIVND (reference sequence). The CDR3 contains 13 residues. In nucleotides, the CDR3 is TGTGCCAGTAGCGACAGTTCGAATTCACCCCTCCACTTT. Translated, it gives CASSDSSNSPLHF.

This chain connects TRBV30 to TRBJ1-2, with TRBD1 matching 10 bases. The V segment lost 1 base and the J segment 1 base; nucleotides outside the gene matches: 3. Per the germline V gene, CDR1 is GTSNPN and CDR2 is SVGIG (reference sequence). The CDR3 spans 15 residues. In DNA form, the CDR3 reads TGTGCCTGGAGTGACCGGGACAGGGGTAACTATGGCTACACCTTC. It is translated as CAWSDRDRGNYGYTF. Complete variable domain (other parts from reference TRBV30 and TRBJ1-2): SQTIHQWPATLVQPVGSPLSLECTVEGTSNPNLYWYRQAAGRGLQLLFYSVGIGQISSEVPQNLSASRPQDRQFILSSKKLLLSDSGFYLCAWSDRDRGNYGYTFGSGTRLTVV.

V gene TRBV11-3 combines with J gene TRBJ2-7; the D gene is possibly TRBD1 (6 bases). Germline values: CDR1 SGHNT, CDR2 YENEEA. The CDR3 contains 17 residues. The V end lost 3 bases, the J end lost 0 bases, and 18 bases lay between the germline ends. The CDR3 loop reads CASSFNAGTRSSYEQYF. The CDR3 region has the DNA TGTGCCAGCAGCTTCAACGCCGGGACAAGGAGCTCCTACGAGCAGTACTTC.

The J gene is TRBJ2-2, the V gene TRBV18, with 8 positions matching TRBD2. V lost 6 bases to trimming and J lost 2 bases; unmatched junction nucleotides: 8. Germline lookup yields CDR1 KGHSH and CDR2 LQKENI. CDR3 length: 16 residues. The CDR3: CASSPLAGSNTGELFF. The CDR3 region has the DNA TGTGCCAGCTCCCCTCTAGCGGGTTCTAACACCGGGGAGCTGTTTTTT.

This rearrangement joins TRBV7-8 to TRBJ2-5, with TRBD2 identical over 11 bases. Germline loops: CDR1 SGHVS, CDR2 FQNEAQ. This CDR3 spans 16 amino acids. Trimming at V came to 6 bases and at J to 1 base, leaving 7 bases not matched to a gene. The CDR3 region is CASRSTSGGTQETQYF. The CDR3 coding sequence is TGTGCCAGCAGGTCCACTAGCGGGGGTACCCAAGAGACCCAGTACTTC.

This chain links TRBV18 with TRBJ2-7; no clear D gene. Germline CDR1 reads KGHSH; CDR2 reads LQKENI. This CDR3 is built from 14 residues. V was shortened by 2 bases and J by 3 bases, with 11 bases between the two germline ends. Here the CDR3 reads CASSPKIEDYEQYF. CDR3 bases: TGTGCCAGCTCACCAAAGATTGAGGACTACGAGCAGTACTTC.

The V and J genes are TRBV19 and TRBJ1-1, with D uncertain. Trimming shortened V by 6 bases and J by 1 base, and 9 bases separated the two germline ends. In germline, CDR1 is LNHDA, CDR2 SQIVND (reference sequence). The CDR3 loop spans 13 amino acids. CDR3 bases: TGTGCCAGTAGCCTCGAGGGGAACACTGAAGCTTTCTTT. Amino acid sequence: CASSLEGNTEAFF.

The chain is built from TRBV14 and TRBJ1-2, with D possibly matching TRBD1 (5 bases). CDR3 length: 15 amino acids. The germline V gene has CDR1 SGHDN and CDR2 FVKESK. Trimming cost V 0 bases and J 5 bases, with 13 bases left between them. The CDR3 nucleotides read TGTGCCAGCAGCCAAGATGCGGGGCGAGATTATGGCTACACCTTC. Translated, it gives CASSQDAGRDYGYTF.

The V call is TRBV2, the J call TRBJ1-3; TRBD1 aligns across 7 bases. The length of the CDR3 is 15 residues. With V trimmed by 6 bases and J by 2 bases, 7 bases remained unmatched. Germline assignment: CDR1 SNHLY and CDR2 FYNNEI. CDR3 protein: CASSRQGYTGNTIYF. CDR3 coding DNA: TGTGCCAGCAGCCGACAGGGATATACTGGAAACACCATATATTTT. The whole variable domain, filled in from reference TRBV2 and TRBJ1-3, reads EPEVTQTPSHQVTQMGQEVILRCVPISNHLYFYWYRQILGQKVEFLVSFYNNEISEKSEIFDDQFSVERPDGSNFTLKIRSTKLEDSAMYFCASSRQGYTGNTIYFGEGSWLTVV.